The T cell receptor beta chain under discussion was sequenced for a study of T cells in Graves' hyperthyroidism and ophthalmopathy. Germline V gene lookup returns CDR1 MDHEN and CDR2 SYDVKM. The CDR3 covers 15 residues. V lost 3 bases to trimming and J lost 0 bases, with 9 bases between them. The investigators amplified TCR beta CDR3 regions from RNA transcripts. HTBI primers were employed in a first-round RT-PCR of the TCR CDR3. TCRdb independently ran MiXCR on the multiplex PCR reads; one entry per CDR3 protein. This table holds nearly 600,000 distinct CDR3 sequences, roughly 14% found once. At least ten counts were recorded for this clonotype.

The source material was blood. This sequence was found in a woman in her twenties or thirties with Graves' hyperthyroidism that later progressed to Graves' ophthalmopathy. The chain uses TRBV28 and TRBJ2-1; D is unclear. CDR3 protein: CASSFQESSYNEQFF. CDR3 nucleotide sequence: TGTGCCAGCAGTTTCCAAGAGAGCTCCTACAATGAGCAGTTCTTC.